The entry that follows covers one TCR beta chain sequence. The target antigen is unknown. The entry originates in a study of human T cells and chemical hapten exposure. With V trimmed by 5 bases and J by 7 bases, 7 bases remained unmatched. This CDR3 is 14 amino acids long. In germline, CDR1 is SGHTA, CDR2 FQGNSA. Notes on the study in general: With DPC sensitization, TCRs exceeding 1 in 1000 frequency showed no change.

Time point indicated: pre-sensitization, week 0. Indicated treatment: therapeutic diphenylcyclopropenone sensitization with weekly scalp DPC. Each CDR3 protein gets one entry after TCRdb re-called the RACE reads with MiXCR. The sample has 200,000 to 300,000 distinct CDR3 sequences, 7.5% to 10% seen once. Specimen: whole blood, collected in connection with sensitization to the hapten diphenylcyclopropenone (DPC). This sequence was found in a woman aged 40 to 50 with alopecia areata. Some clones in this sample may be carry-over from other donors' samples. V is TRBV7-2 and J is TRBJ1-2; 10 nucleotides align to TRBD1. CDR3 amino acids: CASSPRQGASGYTF. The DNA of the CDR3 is TGTGCCAGCAGCCCAAGACAGGGGGCAAGTGGCTACACCTTC.